This TCR beta chain was profiled in a study of CD4 T cells in relation to SARS-CoV-2 and coronaviruses. V was clipped by 2 bases and J by 3 bases, with 15 bases between them. The CDR3 length is 16 residues. Germline loops: CDR1 MDHEN, CDR2 SYDVKM. Libraries were prepared by immunoSEQ multiplex PCR; TCRdb keeps only in-frame clonotypes and omits some of them. The table shows tens of thousands of clones, with 82% occurring only once. Study-wide results and caveats: In approximately 71% of donors, memory CD4+ clonotypes crossrecognized SARS-CoV-2 and at least one common cold coronavirus spike. Monoreactive clones expanded significantly more to SARS-CoV-2 than crossreactive clones did.

For about nine days, roughly 10^5 sorted CD4+ cells grew with T cell-depleted PBMCs and CEF. A note on this clone: Its antigen is not known.

Sequencing was performed on naive CD4+ T cells from PBMCs, cultured in vitro. Stated subset: naive CD4+ T cells isolated by negative enrichment. This receptor was taken from an adult with COVID-19. V usage is TRBV28 and J usage is TRBJ2-3, with D tentatively TRBD2 (5 bases). CDR3 DNA sequence: TGTGCCAGCAGTTTAGTTGGTGGGAGATCGACAGATACGCAGTATTTT. Its translation is CASSLVGGRSTDTQYF.